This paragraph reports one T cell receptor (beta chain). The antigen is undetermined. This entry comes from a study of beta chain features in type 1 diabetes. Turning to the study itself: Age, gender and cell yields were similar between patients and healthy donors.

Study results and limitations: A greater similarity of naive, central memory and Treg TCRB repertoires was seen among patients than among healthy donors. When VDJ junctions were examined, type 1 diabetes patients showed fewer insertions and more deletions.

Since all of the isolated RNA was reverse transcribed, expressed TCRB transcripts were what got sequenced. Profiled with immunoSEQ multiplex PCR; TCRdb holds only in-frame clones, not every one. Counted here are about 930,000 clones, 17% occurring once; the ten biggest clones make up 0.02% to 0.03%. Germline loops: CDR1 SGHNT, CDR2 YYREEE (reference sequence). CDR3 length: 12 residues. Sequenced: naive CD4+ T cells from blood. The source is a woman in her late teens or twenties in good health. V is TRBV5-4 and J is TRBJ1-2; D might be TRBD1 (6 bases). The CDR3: CATTGTVYGYTF. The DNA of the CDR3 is TGTGCAACCACAGGGACCGTCTATGGCTACACCTTC.